Listed below are T cell receptor beta chains from one sample, sequenced in a study of PD-1 blockade in classical Hodgkin lymphoma. Generated by immunoSEQ multiplex PCR, the TCRdb table keeps only in-frame clones and is missing some. The sample lists about 32,000 clones; about 88% were seen once. Sequencing was carried out using CD4+ T cells from blood. These TCRs come from a human donor with classical Hodgkin lymphoma. Both conserved end residues are part of each CDR3. A D gene is named only where the DNA matches it firmly. Size tells how often a clone was seen (once, few, many) or the class of an expanded clone, and some rows leave it out.

CDR3 protein: CASTRDGQETQYF
CDR3 DNA: TGTGCCAGCACCCGGGACGGACAAGAGACCCAGTACTTC
CDR3 length: 13
J gene: TRBJ2-5
V gene: TRBV5-4
D gene: -
clone size: -

CDR3 protein: CASSLERTGRTDTQYF
CDR3 DNA: TGTGCCAGCAGCTTAGAACGGACAGGCCGCACAGATACGCAGTATTTT
CDR3 length: 16
J gene: TRBJ2-3
V gene: TRBV7-9
D gene: TRBD1
clone size: -

CDR3 protein: CASSPWRGRETQYF
CDR3 DNA: TGTGCCAGCAGCCCCTGGAGGGGGAGGGAGACCCAGTACTTC
CDR3 length: 14
J gene: TRBJ2-5
V gene: TRBV7-2
D gene: -
clone size: -

CDR3 protein: CSVWLSTDTQYF
CDR3 DNA: TGCAGCGTTTGGCTGAGCACAGATACGCAGTATTTT
CDR3 length: 12
J gene: TRBJ2-3
V gene: TRBV29-1
D gene: -
clone size: -

CDR3 protein: CASSLALAGGNEQFF
CDR3 DNA: TGCGCCAGCAGCTTGGCGCTAGCGGGAGGAAATGAGCAGTTCTTC
CDR3 length: 15
J gene: TRBJ2-1
V gene: TRBV5-1
D gene: TRBD2
clone size: -

CDR3 protein: CASSLAPRYGLSDTQYF
CDR3 DNA: TGCGCCAGCAGCTTGGCCCCCCGATACGGGCTTTCAGATACGCAGTATTTT
CDR3 length: 17
J gene: TRBJ2-3
V gene: TRBV5-1
D gene: -
clone size: once

CDR3 protein: CAISPGTVYGYTF
CDR3 DNA: TGTGCCATCAGCCCCGGGACAGTTTATGGCTACACCTTC
CDR3 length: 13
J gene: TRBJ1-2
V gene: TRBV6-5
D gene: TRBD1
clone size: -

CDR3 protein: CASRNQDSYVDGYTF
CDR3 DNA: TGTGCCAGCAGGAATCAGGACAGTTATGTTGATGGCTACACCTTC
CDR3 length: 15
J gene: TRBJ1-2
V gene: TRBV2
D gene: -
clone size: -

CDR3 protein: CASSQEGLIRGVGGNTIYF
CDR3 DNA: TGTGCCAGCAGCCAAGAAGGGTTGATTCGGGGGGTAGGTGGAAACACCATATATTTT
CDR3 length: 19
J gene: TRBJ1-3
V gene: TRBV4-2
D gene: -
clone size: -

CDR3 protein: CASSPGTITYEQYF
CDR3 DNA: TGCGCCAGCAGCCCCGGGACAATTACCTACGAGCAGTACTTC
CDR3 length: 14
J gene: TRBJ2-7
V gene: TRBV4-1
D gene: -
clone size: -

CDR3 protein: CASSLATGGRDTEAFF
CDR3 DNA: TGCGCCAGCAGCTTGGCTACCGGCGGACGGGACACTGAAGCTTTCTTT
CDR3 length: 16
J gene: TRBJ1-1
V gene: TRBV5-1
D gene: -
clone size: -

CDR3 protein: CASSSTGSTEAFF
CDR3 DNA: TGTGCCAGCAGTTCTACAGGGAGCACTGAAGCTTTCTTT
CDR3 length: 13
J gene: TRBJ1-1
V gene: TRBV6-1
D gene: -
clone size: -

CDR3 protein: CATSLETGYGPQHF
CDR3 DNA: TGTGCCACCAGCCTCGAGACGGGTTATGGACCCCAGCATTTT
CDR3 length: 14
J gene: TRBJ1-5
V gene: TRBV15
D gene: -
clone size: -

CDR3 protein: CASSYSGRARETQYF
CDR3 DNA: TGTGCCAGCAGTTATAGCGGGAGGGCCAGGGAGACCCAGTACTTC
CDR3 length: 15
J gene: TRBJ2-5
V gene: TRBV6-5
D gene: TRBD2
clone size: -

CDR3 protein: CASSEALRGWSYNEQFF
CDR3 DNA: TGTGCCAGCAGTGAAGCGCTTCGAGGGTGGTCCTACAATGAGCAGTTCTTC
CDR3 length: 17
J gene: TRBJ2-1
V gene: TRBV6-1
D gene: -
clone size: -

CDR3 protein: CASSPGTGKFF
CDR3 DNA: TGTGCCAGCAGCCCCGGGACAGGAAAGTTCTTC
CDR3 length: 11
J gene: TRBJ2-1
V gene: TRBV5-4
D gene: TRBD1
clone size: -

CDR3 protein: CASSLESSRVHEQFF
CDR3 DNA: TGTGCCAGCAGCTTAGAGTCTAGTCGGGTTCATGAGCAGTTCTTC
CDR3 length: 15
J gene: TRBJ2-1
V gene: TRBV11-2
D gene: -
clone size: -

CDR3 protein: CSVGLGVRTGELFF
CDR3 DNA: TGCAGCGTTGGTTTAGGCGTCAGAACCGGGGAGCTGTTTTTT
CDR3 length: 14
J gene: TRBJ2-2
V gene: TRBV29-1
D gene: -
clone size: -

CDR3 protein: CASSNAGNTEAFF
CDR3 DNA: TGCGCCAGCAGCAACGCAGGGAACACTGAAGCTTTCTTT
CDR3 length: 13
J gene: TRBJ1-1
V gene: TRBV5-1
D gene: -
clone size: -

CDR3 protein: CAWSPGINQPQHF
CDR3 DNA: TGTGCCTGGAGTCCAGGGATCAATCAGCCCCAGCATTTT
CDR3 length: 13
J gene: TRBJ1-5
V gene: TRBV30
D gene: -
clone size: -

CDR3 protein: CATSLDRGRNQPQHF
CDR3 DNA: TGTGCCACCAGCCTTGACAGGGGACGCAATCAGCCCCAGCATTTT
CDR3 length: 15
J gene: TRBJ1-5
V gene: TRBV15
D gene: TRBD1
clone size: -

CDR3 protein: CASSEGLGYGYTF
CDR3 DNA: TGTGCCAGCAGTGAGGGGCTTGGCTATGGCTACACCTTC
CDR3 length: 13
J gene: TRBJ1-2
V gene: TRBV7-3
D gene: -
clone size: -

CDR3 protein: CASSSYGTGVNEQFF
CDR3 DNA: TGCGCCAGCAGCTCTTACGGGACAGGGGTAAATGAGCAGTTCTTC
CDR3 length: 15
J gene: TRBJ2-1
V gene: TRBV5-1
D gene: TRBD1
clone size: -

CDR3 protein: CARWTSGSADTQYF
CDR3 DNA: TGTGCCCGCTGGACTAGCGGGAGCGCAGATACGCAGTATTTT
CDR3 length: 14
J gene: TRBJ2-3
V gene: TRBV6-5
D gene: TRBD2
clone size: -

CDR3 protein: CASNLRGQSNEKLFF
CDR3 DNA: TGTGCCAGCAATTTGAGGGGTCAGAGTAATGAAAAACTGTTTTTT
CDR3 length: 15
J gene: TRBJ1-4
V gene: TRBV9
D gene: -
clone size: -

CDR3 protein: CASSFPRGAKNYGYTF
CDR3 DNA: TGTGCCAGCAGCTTTCCGAGGGGGGCAAAGAACTATGGCTACACCTTC
CDR3 length: 16
J gene: TRBJ1-2
V gene: TRBV7-9
D gene: -
clone size: -

CDR3 protein: CASSPRQGAGNEQFF
CDR3 DNA: TGTGCCAGCTCACCGCGGCAGGGGGCAGGGAATGAGCAGTTCTTC
CDR3 length: 15
J gene: TRBJ2-1
V gene: TRBV18
D gene: TRBD1
clone size: once

CDR3 protein: CASSERGTDTQYF
CDR3 DNA: TGTGCCAGCAGTGAAAGGGGCACAGATACGCAGTATTTT
CDR3 length: 13
J gene: TRBJ2-3
V gene: TRBV2
D gene: -
clone size: -

CDR3 protein: CASTSRPGQGENEQFF
CDR3 DNA: TGCGCCAGCACCTCCCGGCCGGGACAGGGCGAAAATGAGCAGTTCTTC
CDR3 length: 16
J gene: TRBJ2-1
V gene: TRBV5-1
D gene: TRBD1
clone size: -

CDR3 protein: CASSIGTSGNTDTQYF
CDR3 DNA: TGTGCTAGCAGCATAGGGACTAGCGGGAACACAGATACGCAGTATTTT
CDR3 length: 16
J gene: TRBJ2-3
V gene: TRBV7-7
D gene: TRBD2
clone size: -

CDR3 protein: CASSWPLAGVRDEQFF
CDR3 DNA: TGCGCCAGCAGCTGGCCCCTAGCGGGAGTCAGGGATGAGCAGTTCTTC
CDR3 length: 16
J gene: TRBJ2-1
V gene: TRBV5-1
D gene: TRBD2
clone size: once

CDR3 protein: CSATVQFTQYF
CDR3 DNA: TGCAGTGCTACGGTCCAGTTTACGCAGTATTTT
CDR3 length: 11
J gene: TRBJ2-3
V gene: TRBV20-1
D gene: -
clone size: -

CDR3 protein: CASRFGQGAGGYTF
CDR3 DNA: TGTGCCAGTAGGTTTGGACAGGGGGCTGGCGGCTACACCTTC
CDR3 length: 14
J gene: TRBJ1-2
V gene: TRBV19
D gene: TRBD1
clone size: -

CDR3 protein: CASSPQRGPRDTQYF
CDR3 DNA: TGTGCCAGCTCACCACAGAGGGGTCCTCGAGATACGCAGTATTTT
CDR3 length: 15
J gene: TRBJ2-3
V gene: TRBV18
D gene: -
clone size: -

CDR3 protein: CAIRGQDNEQYF
CDR3 DNA: TGTGCCATCAGGGGACAGGACAACGAGCAGTACTTC
CDR3 length: 12
J gene: TRBJ2-7
V gene: TRBV10-3
D gene: TRBD1
clone size: few

CDR3 protein: CASSLGATGPYSNQPQHF
CDR3 DNA: TGTGCCAGCAGTTTAGGGGCGACAGGGCCTTATAGCAATCAGCCCCAGCATTTT
CDR3 length: 18
J gene: TRBJ1-5
V gene: TRBV28
D gene: TRBD1
clone size: -

CDR3 protein: CASTYLGSGSGGSTDTQYF
CDR3 DNA: TGTGCCAGCACCTACCTGGGGAGCGGGAGTGGAGGCAGCACAGATACGCAGTATTTT
CDR3 length: 19
J gene: TRBJ2-3
V gene: TRBV5-5
D gene: TRBD2
clone size: -

CDR3 protein: CASSSGGPRNTEAFF
CDR3 DNA: TGCGCCAGCAGCTCCGGGGGGCCCAGAAACACTGAAGCTTTCTTT
CDR3 length: 15
J gene: TRBJ1-1
V gene: TRBV5-1
D gene: -
clone size: -

CDR3 protein: CASSRTSGSGDEQYF
CDR3 DNA: TGTGCCAGCAGCCGGACTAGCGGGAGTGGGGACGAGCAGTACTTC
CDR3 length: 15
J gene: TRBJ2-7
V gene: TRBV7-9
D gene: TRBD2
clone size: -

CDR3 protein: CATSRDQRGNQPQHF
CDR3 DNA: TGTGCCACCAGCAGAGATCAGAGGGGAAACCAGCCCCAGCATTTT
CDR3 length: 15
J gene: TRBJ1-5
V gene: TRBV15
D gene: -
clone size: few

CDR3 protein: CASSTGTSGYEQYF
CDR3 DNA: TGTGCCAGCAGTACCGGGACTAGCGGGTACGAGCAGTACTTC
CDR3 length: 14
J gene: TRBJ2-7
V gene: TRBV6-6
D gene: TRBD2
clone size: -

CDR3 protein: CASSVEFDTQYF
CDR3 DNA: TGTGCCAGCAGCGTGGAATTCGATACGCAGTATTTT
CDR3 length: 12
J gene: TRBJ2-3
V gene: TRBV9
D gene: -
clone size: -

CDR3 protein: CASSVAGAKPYEQYF
CDR3 DNA: TGTGCCAGCTCAGTAGCCGGGGCGAAACCCTACGAGCAGTACTTC
CDR3 length: 15
J gene: TRBJ2-7
V gene: TRBV28
D gene: -
clone size: -

CDR3 protein: CASSLARGTGIDYEQYF
CDR3 DNA: TGTGCCAGCAGCTTAGCGCGGGGGACAGGGATTGACTACGAGCAGTACTTC
CDR3 length: 17
J gene: TRBJ2-7
V gene: TRBV7-9
D gene: TRBD1
clone size: -

CDR3 protein: CASSGRQGAGNEKLFF
CDR3 DNA: TGTGCCAGCAGCGGGAGACAGGGGGCGGGGAATGAAAAACTGTTTTTT
CDR3 length: 16
J gene: TRBJ1-4
V gene: TRBV7-8
D gene: TRBD1
clone size: -

CDR3 protein: CASSSSSGGLHEQFF
CDR3 DNA: TGTGCCAGCAGTTCTTCTAGCGGAGGCCTCCATGAGCAGTTCTTC
CDR3 length: 15
J gene: TRBJ2-1
V gene: TRBV28
D gene: TRBD2
clone size: -

CDR3 protein: CASRSSPQHF
CDR3 DNA: TGTGCCAGCCGGTCGTCGCCCCAGCATTTT
CDR3 length: 10
J gene: TRBJ1-5
V gene: TRBV21-1
D gene: -
clone size: -